This passage covers 26 T cell receptor beta chains from one sample sequenced in a study of blood T cell repertoires in COVID-19 (TCRdb year 2020). Receptors were amplified or captured by the immunoSEQ multiplex PCR assay. TCRdb holds this immuneACCESS table with in-frame rearrangements only. Some clones are missing; in checked studies, unresolved V genes explain under half, and the rest has no known cause. This sample has about 120,000 clones in its table, and approximately 77% of those were observed once. Of the sample, over 7% is held by the ten largest clones. Sequencing used peripheral blood. Receptors originate from a human donor in a cohort sampled during active COVID-19.

With respect to this clone: The junction shows a germline mismatch at one end, possibly a read error. This chain joins TRBV7-7 and TRBJ2-1; 13 bases are a match to TRBD2. Per germline, CDR1 SSHAT and CDR2 FNYEAQ (reference sequence). The CDR3 is 22 amino acids. Written as DNA, the CDR3 is TGTGCTAGCAGCCTCGGCGGCAGCGGACTAGCGGGAGACCCGGGCTCCTACAATGAGCAGTTCTTC. Protein sequence: CASSLGGSGLAGDPGSYNEQFF.

This chain links TRBV10-3 with TRBJ2-1, with TRBD2 as a possible D gene (6 bases). The CDR3 totals 13 residues. Per germline, CDR1 ENHRY and CDR2 SYGVKD. The V and J ends lost 8 bases and 7 bases respectively, with 15 bases between them. Here the CDR3 reads CAIATGEKNEQFF. The CDR3 DNA reads as TGTGCCATCGCGACGGGAGAGAAAAATGAGCAGTTCTTC.

The chain links TRBV9 to TRBJ1-5; 9 bases are shared with TRBD1. Germline V gene data show CDR1 as SGDLS and CDR2 as YYNGEE. The ends lost 4 bases at V and 5 bases at J; junction bases unmatched: 13. The CDR3 is 17 residues long. The CDR3 is CASSIVGRDRVDQPQHF. The CDR3 DNA follows: TGTGCCAGCAGCATCGTAGGGAGGGACAGGGTGGATCAGCCCCAGCATTTT.

In DNA form, the CDR3 reads TGTGCCAGCAGTTTTCGGGGATGGACTGAAGCTTTCTTT. Residues: CASSFRGWTEAFF. V is TRBV27 and J is TRBJ1-1, with D unclear. Germline assignment: CDR1 MNHEY and CDR2 SMNVEV (reference sequence). This CDR3 has 13 amino acids. V was pared by 3 bases and J by 5 bases, with 10 bases between.

V gene TRBV5-1 combines with J gene TRBJ2-7, with TRBD1 matching over 7 bases. The CDR3 extends over 14 amino acids. V lost 0 bases and J lost 3; bases outside the gene matches: 3. CDR1 and CDR2 (germline): SGHRS, YFSETQ. The chain's CDR3 is CASSLVGGGYEQYF. DNA of the CDR3: TGCGCCAGCAGCTTGGTAGGGGGCGGCTACGAGCAGTACTTC.

CDR3 protein: CASSGGLISGGELFF. The CDR3 nucleotides are TGTGCCAGCAGCGGAGGGTTAATCAGTGGCGGGGAGCTGTTTTTT. The rearrangement joins TRBV7-9 to TRBJ2-2; D may be TRBD2 (6 bases). Germline CDR1 reads SEHNR; CDR2 reads FQNEAQ (reference sequence). The CDR3 is made up of 15 amino acids. V was shortened by 5 bases and J by 7 bases, with 17 bases between the two germline ends.

This clone was seen just once. This chain links TRBV5-4 with TRBJ2-7, with D perhaps matching TRBD2 (5 bases). V was pared by 2 bases and J by 3 bases, with 15 bases between. This CDR3 comprises 15 residues. CDR1 SGHNT and CDR2 YYREEE come from the germline V gene (reference sequence). The CDR3 loop reads CASSFKKLGGYEQYF. The CDR3, as DNA: TGTGCCAGCAGCTTCAAGAAACTAGGTGGCTACGAGCAGTACTTC.

V and J are TRBV10-2 and TRBJ2-7; D unresolved. Trimming shortened V by 1 base and J by 3 bases, and 10 bases separated the two germline ends. CDR1 and CDR2 from the germline V gene are WSHSY and SAAADI. The CDR3 is 14 residues long. CDR3 sequence: CASSEFNAGYEQYF. The DNA for the CDR3 is TGCGCCAGCAGTGAGTTTAACGCCGGCTACGAGCAGTACTTC.

The chain recombines TRBV19 with TRBJ1-6, with 10 bases lining up with TRBD1. V lost 4 bases to trimming and J lost 7 bases; unmatched junction nucleotides: 4. The CDR3 loop spans 15 amino acids. Per the germline V gene, CDR1 is LNHDA and CDR2 is SQIVND (reference sequence). CDR3 sequence: CASSRDRGTNSPLHF. In DNA form, the CDR3 reads TGTGCCAGTAGTAGGGACAGGGGAACAAATTCACCCCTCCACTTT.

The J gene is TRBJ1-6, the V gene TRBV6-5; no reliable D call. CDR1 and CDR2 from the germline V gene are MNHEY and SVGAGI. Trimming removed 0 bases at V and 1 base at J, with 7 bases between. CDR3 length equals 16 residues. CDR3 sequence reads: CASSYSQESYNSPLHF. The CDR3 DNA sequence: TGTGCCAGCAGTTACTCCCAGGAATCCTATAATTCACCCCTCCACTTT.

The chain recombines TRBV4-1 with TRBJ1-1; tentatively, D is TRBD1 (6 bases). The CDR3 is 14 amino acids. Germline-derived CDR1 and CDR2 are MGHRA and YSYEKL. The germline V and J ends were trimmed by 2 bases and 1 base, with 8 bases remaining between them. The chain's CDR3 is CASSQRGGNTEAFF. CDR3 sequence (DNA): TGCGCCAGCAGCCAAAGGGGGGGGAACACTGAAGCTTTCTTT.

The chain recombines TRBV6-5 with TRBJ1-2; D possibly corresponds to TRBD1 (5 bases). The CDR3 has 14 amino acids. Germline values: CDR1 MNHEY, CDR2 SVGAGI. V lost 6 bases, J lost 3 bases, and 14 bases lay in between. CDR3 sequence: CASRPGSGYYGYTF. The CDR3 nucleotides are TGTGCCAGCAGGCCAGGGTCTGGCTACTATGGCTACACCTTC.

This chain connects TRBV4-1 to TRBJ2-7, with 7 nucleotides matching TRBD1. The CDR3 runs 15 residues. The junction had 8 bases not matched to a gene; V was cut back by 3 bases and J by 3 bases. Germline V gene sequence: CDR1 MGHRA, CDR2 YSYEKL. The CDR3 bases are TGCGCCAGCAGCCACTCAACAGGGGCGGTCTACGAGCAGTACTTC. Its protein is CASSHSTGAVYEQYF.

The V gene is TRBV6-6, the J gene TRBJ2-2, with D possibly being TRBD2 (6 bases). The CDR3 totals 15 residues. Germline CDR1 MNHNY, CDR2 SVGAGI (reference sequence). The V and J ends lost 6 bases and 6 bases respectively, with 17 bases between them. CDR3 DNA: TGTGCCAGCAGCCACGGGACTGCGGAGCCCGGGGAGCTGTTTTTT. The encoded protein is CASSHGTAEPGELFF.

The rearrangement uses TRBV2 and TRBJ1-5; D may be TRBD1 (5 bases). CDR1 and CDR2 from the germline V gene are SNHLY and FYNNEI. The V and J ends lost 3 bases and 9 bases respectively, with 9 bases between them. This CDR3 comprises 12 residues. The CDR3 DNA follows: TGTGCCAGCAGTGACGGGGGACGGCCCCAGCATTTT. It specifies CASSDGGRPQHF.

J is TRBJ2-3 and V is TRBV29-1; TRBD2 agrees at 9 bases. V lost 1 base and J lost 5; bases outside the gene matches: 4. The CDR3 sequence is 14 residues long. Per germline, CDR1 SQVTM and CDR2 ANQGSEA. Written as DNA, the CDR3 is TGCAGCGTTGAAGTAGCGGGAGCCGAAGATACGCAGTATTTT. This sequence encodes CSVEVAGAEDTQYF.

This sequence joins TRBV19 and TRBJ2-4; D is ambiguous. The CDR3 loop spans 13 amino acids. Germline V gene lookup returns CDR1 LNHDA and CDR2 SQIVND (reference sequence). The V gene lost 5 bases and the J gene lost 10 bases, with 15 bases spanning the gap. The chain's CDR3 is CASSSTLTGIQYF. CDR3 bases: TGTGCCAGTAGTTCGACCCTCACCGGGATTCAGTACTTC.

The chain is built from TRBV7-9 and TRBJ2-2; a weak D match, TRBD1 (6 bases). Germline V lookup: CDR1 SEHNR, CDR2 FQNEAQ (reference sequence). Trimming removed 3 bases from V and 6 bases from J, with 11 bases in between. The CDR3 has 14 amino acids. CDR3 in DNA: TGTGCCAGCAGCTTGGCACAGGGTCCCGGGGAGCTGTTTTTT. This encodes CASSLAQGPGELFF.

The CDR3 sequence is CSARRDSEAFF. The CDR3 DNA is TGCAGTGCTAGACGGGACAGTGAAGCTTTCTTT. This chain joins TRBV20-1 and TRBJ1-1, with 7 bases matching TRBD1. The CDR3 is 11 residues long. With 2 bases clipped from V and 7 bases from J, the junction kept 1 base outside the gene matches. The germline V gene has CDR1 DFQATT and CDR2 SNEGSKA (reference sequence).

This clone came up a few times. This chain connects TRBV4-1 to TRBJ1-6; perhaps TRBD1 as D (6 bases). This CDR3 is built from 15 residues. CDR1 is MGHRA and CDR2 is YSYEKL in the germline V gene. V was clipped by 1 base and J by 10 bases, with 14 bases between them. This CDR3 reads CASSQGGGDNSPLHF. In nucleotides, the CDR3 is TGCGCCAGCAGCCAAGGGGGAGGGGACAACTCACCCCTCCACTTT.

The V and J genes are TRBV15 and TRBJ2-6, with D unresolved. The V end was cut by 5 bases, the J end by 4 bases, with 15 bases between. The germline gives CDR1 LNHNV, CDR2 YYDKDF (reference sequence). The CDR3 spans 16 residues. The CDR3 DNA reads TGTGCCACCAGCCAAAGACTTAGGCCCGGGGCCAACGTCCTGACTTTC. Protein: CATSQRLRPGANVLTF.

V is TRBV10-3 and J is TRBJ1-1, with TRBD1 matching 7 bases. V gave up 10 bases and J gave up 5 bases; unmatched junction bases: 7. CDR3 length: 12 amino acids. Germline CDR1 ENHRY, CDR2 SYGVKD. CDR3 coding DNA: TGTGCCACCCAGGGGGAAGAAACTGAAGCTTTCTTT. Protein sequence: CATQGEETEAFF.

The chain has TRBV27 and TRBJ1-2; 7 nucleotides line up with TRBD1. Germline V gene data show CDR1 as MNHEY and CDR2 as SMNVEV (reference sequence). V shed 6 bases and J 0 bases; nucleotides not matched to a gene: 7. CDR3 length: 15 residues. CDR3: CASRSDRVTNYGYTF. DNA of the CDR3: TGTGCCAGCAGATCCGACAGGGTAACTAACTATGGCTACACCTTC.

V and J are TRBV5-4 and TRBJ1-2, with a weak D call TRBD1 (6 bases). Germline V lookup: CDR1 SGHNT, CDR2 YYREEE (reference sequence). The CDR3 extends over 15 amino acids. V was pared by 5 bases and J by 2 bases, with 16 bases between. The CDR3 region has the DNA TGTGCCAGCAGTCTGGGGCAGGGGATGAACTATGGCTACACCTTC. It encodes CASSLGQGMNYGYTF. Drawing the rest from reference TRBV5-4 and TRBJ1-2, the complete variable domain is ETGVTQSPTHLIKTRGQQVTLRCSSQSGHNTVSWYQQALGQGPQFIFQYYREEENGRGNFPPRFSGLQFPNYSSELNVNALELDDSALYLCASSLGQGMNYGYTFGSGTRLTVV.

This clone was observed a few times. The chain joins TRBV2 to TRBJ2-2, with 8 bases lining up with TRBD2. Germline CDR1 reads SNHLY; CDR2 reads FYNNEI. This CDR3 is 17 amino acids long. Unmatched junction bases numbered 12, after V lost 6 bases and J lost 3 bases. DNA for the CDR3: TGTGCCAGCAGGGAACCAGAAAGCGGGAGAGACACCGGGGAGCTGTTTTTT. It translates to CASREPESGRDTGELFF.

The genes are TRBV7-8 and TRBJ2-5, with 16 nucleotides matching TRBD2. The CDR3 runs 17 residues. V shed 5 bases, J shed 5 bases, and the junction held 8 bases outside the gene matches. Germline V lookup: CDR1 SGHVS, CDR2 FQNEAQ. The chain's CDR3 is CASSPGTSGGATETQYF. As DNA, the CDR3 is TGTGCCAGCAGCCCTGGGACTAGCGGGGGGGCCACGGAGACCCAGTACTTC.